This T cell receptor beta chain was identified in a study of blood T cell repertoires in COVID-19. In the study overall: Acute-phase and convalescent COVID-19 samples originated in the United States, Italy and Spain. Nucleic acid was either cDNA or gDNA, and it came from T cells, B-cell-depleted T cells, or PBMCs.

Study processing details: Reference gene primer amplification gave nucleated cell count estimates. The repertoire was sequenced with immunoSEQ multiplex PCR; TCRdb's copy has only in-frame clones and lacks some. That table gives V, J and clone size, and the DNA gave D and trimming. The table includes about 180,000 clones, less than 85% detected once. The V and J ends lost 4 bases and 0 bases respectively, with 14 bases between them. This CDR3 spans 16 amino acids. Germline CDR1 and CDR2: SGDLS and YYNGEE. This sequence was found in a human donor in a cohort sampled during active COVID-19. The chain couples TRBV9 to TRBJ2-1, with a possible D match to TRBD2 (6 bases). Input material: peripheral blood. The CDR3 here is CASSPLGGPSYNEQFF. In DNA form, the CDR3 reads TGTGCCAGCAGCCCGCTGGGGGGTCCCTCCTACAATGAGCAGTTCTTC. The complete variable domain, with remaining parts taken from reference TRBV9 and TRBJ2-1, reads DSGVTQTPKHLITATGQRVTLRCSPRSGDLSVYWYQQSLDQGLQFLIQYYNGEERAKGNILERFSAQQFPDLHSELNLSSLELGDSALYFCASSPLGGPSYNEQFFGPGTRLTVL.